The rows below give T cell receptor beta chains drawn from one sample of a study of T cell responses to AZD1222 COVID-19 vaccine. Repertoires were generated with immunoSEQ multiplex PCR, while TCRdb's copy carries only in-frame clones and drops some. Found here are 200,000 or so clones, approximately 94% of them singletons; the top ten hold 7.5% to 9.5%. Sequenced material: peripheral blood, taken on day 0 of AZD1222 vaccination. Source of these receptors: an adult in good health. Both conserved end residues are part of each CDR3. A row's size may be missing; if present it is once, few, many or a size class.

v_call	j_call	clone_size	cdr3_aa
TRBV5-1	TRBJ2-7	NA	CASSSPGLEAHEQYF
TRBV5-5	TRBJ1-1	few	CASSFGDRDVTEAFF
TRBV25-1	TRBJ1-1	NA	CASNSGGANTEAFF
TRBV7-2	TRBJ1-2	NA	CASSRTGVTNYGYTF
TRBV25-1	TRBJ2-5	NA	CASSLTVETQYF
TRBV4-1	TRBJ1-4	NA	CASSQDGPEKLFF
TRBV24-1	TRBJ2-7	NA	CATSGAGRSSYEQYF
TRBV9	TRBJ1-2	NA	CASSGNGANYGYTF
TRBV10-3	TRBJ1-3	NA	CAIEGSGNTIYF
TRBV7-9	TRBJ2-5	NA	CASSFGRETQYF
TRBV30	TRBJ2-2	NA	CAWRKQGFGELFF
TRBV28	TRBJ1-6	NA	CASSLRASSYNSPLHF
TRBV18	TRBJ1-2	NA	CASSYGRTGGYGYTF
TRBV19	TRBJ2-7	NA	CASSLRTGGREQYF
TRBV6-6	TRBJ2-1	NA	CASSQQGVSYNEQFF
TRBV18	TRBJ2-7	NA	CASSHETSGSYEQYF
TRBV3-1/TRBV3-2	TRBJ1-6	few	CASSQVPGGYNSPLHF
TRBV6-1	TRBJ2-7	NA	CASSEMGTSKYEQYF
TRBV2	TRBJ1-6	NA	CASSEGTVYNSPLHF
TRBV6-5	TRBJ1-2	NA	CASSNTRVGYTF
TRBV6-4	TRBJ2-1	NA	CASRIEGASYNEQFF
TRBV29-1	TRBJ1-1	NA	CSVDRGFAEAFF
TRBV6-5	TRBJ1-2	NA	CASSLRSRGGYTF
TRBV9	TRBJ1-2	NA	CASSVAGVLGYGYTF
TRBV5-4	TRBJ2-7	NA	CASSEDYSLEQYF
TRBV19	TRBJ2-2	NA	CASNWAGELFF
TRBV4-1	TRBJ2-1	NA	CASSQPWGGEQFF
TRBV27	TRBJ2-7	NA	CASLSSGVREEQYF
TRBV15	TRBJ2-1	NA	CATSRDLAGADNEQFF
TRBV2	TRBJ2-2	NA	CASSPRGANTGELFF
TRBV6-1	TRBJ2-1	NA	CASSEFRDRAYNEQFF
TRBV7-2	TRBJ1-1	NA	CASSFRNTEAFF